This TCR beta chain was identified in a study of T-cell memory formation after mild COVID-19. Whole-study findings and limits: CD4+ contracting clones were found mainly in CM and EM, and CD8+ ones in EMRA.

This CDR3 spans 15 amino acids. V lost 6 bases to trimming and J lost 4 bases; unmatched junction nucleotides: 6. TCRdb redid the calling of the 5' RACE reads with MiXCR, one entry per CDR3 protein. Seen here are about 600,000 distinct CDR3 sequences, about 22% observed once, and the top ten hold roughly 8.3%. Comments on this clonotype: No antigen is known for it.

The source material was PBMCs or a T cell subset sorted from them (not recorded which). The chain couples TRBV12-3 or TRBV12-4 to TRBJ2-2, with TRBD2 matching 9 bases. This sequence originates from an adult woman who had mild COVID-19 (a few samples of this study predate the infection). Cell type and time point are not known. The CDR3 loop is CASSLSGRSTGELFF. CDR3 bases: TGTGCCAGCAGCCTTAGCGGGAGAAGCACCGGGGAGCTGTTTTTT.